This T cell receptor (beta chain) came from a study of type 1 regulatory T cells. Study-wide background: This in vitro CD4 product, T-allo10, is enriched for Tr1 cells and alloantigen-specific. Whole-study results and caveats: Compared with non-Tr1 cells, Tr1 cells showed a narrower TCR repertoire.

This clonotype was seen a single time. Its specificity is unknown. TCRdb reprocessed the reads via MiXCR and lists one record per CDR3 protein. The sample consists of 60,000 to 70,000 distinct CDR3 sequences, roughly 50% of them appearing once. The receptor was derived from a human donor in good health. The sequencing sample was made of cultured non-Tr1 T cells, either the whole culture or a sorted T cell fraction (not recorded which).

Here the CDR3 reads CASSPDTYEQYF. The CDR3, as DNA: TGCGCCAGCAGCCCGGACACCTACGAGCAGTACTTC. The V gene is TRBV5-1, the J gene TRBJ2-7, with D maybe TRBD1 (5 bases). Germline V lookup: CDR1 SGHRS, CDR2 YFSETQ. The V and J ends lost 4 bases and 2 bases respectively, with 7 bases between them. The length of the CDR3 is 12 residues.